These 13 T cell receptor beta chains share one sample of origin, sequenced in a study of T cell changes during pregnancy in multiple sclerosis (dated by TCRdb to about 2019). The library was built by means of the immunoSEQ multiplex PCR assay. Imported from immuneACCESS, the table was reduced by TCRdb to in-frame sequences with V and J called. These copies leave out some clones; in studies compared against another copy, an unresolved V gene accounts for under half, and the cause of the remainder is not known. The sample yields approximately 53,000 clones; about nine tenths were counted once. 0.27% of the sample lies in the top ten. The material sequenced was CD4+ T cells from peripheral blood mononuclear cells, taken in the second trimester of pregnancy. The source is a female donor with multiple sclerosis, enrolled in a pregnancy study.

The rearrangement joins TRBV5-4 to TRBJ2-5, with D tentatively TRBD1 (6 bases). Trimming took off 3 bases at V and 5 bases at J, with 17 bases between the two ends. This CDR3 contains 15 residues. CDR1 is SGHNT, CDR2 YYREEE, per germline (reference sequence). The CDR3 DNA reads TGTGCCAGCAGCTCGTCAGGGGCAGGCCTCGAGACCCAGTACTTC. As protein: CASSSSGAGLETQYF. The entire variable domain, with the rest obtained from reference TRBV5-4 and TRBJ2-5, is as follows: ETGVTQSPTHLIKTRGQQVTLRCSSQSGHNTVSWYQQALGQGPQFIFQYYREEENGRGNFPPRFSGLQFPNYSSELNVNALELDDSALYLCASSSSGAGLETQYFGPGTRLLVL.

This clone was seen just once. The chain employs TRBV19 and TRBJ1-6, with TRBD1 matching 8 bases. J was trimmed by 7 bases and V by 3 bases; bases with no gene match: 8. From germline, CDR1 is LNHDA and CDR2 SQIVND (reference sequence). The CDR3 length is 16 residues. CDR3 nucleotides: TGTGCCAGTAGTATCTACCAGACAGGGGTAAATTCACCCCTCCACTTT. It is translated as CASSIYQTGVNSPLHF.

The chain employs TRBV29-1 and TRBJ2-1; D is perhaps TRBD1 (6 bases). The CDR3 is 14 residues long. Trimming took 7 bases from V and 7 from J, leaving 20 bases between them. CDR1 and CDR2 from the germline V gene are SQVTM and ANQGSEA. CDR3 sequence: CSGDILGAKNEQFF. The CDR3 nucleotides read TGCAGCGGCGATATACTGGGGGCTAAAAATGAGCAGTTCTTC.

The chain employs TRBV6-1 and TRBJ1-1; possible D gene TRBD1, 6 bases. The CDR3 has 15 amino acids. Germline values: CDR1 MNHNS, CDR2 SASEGT. Trimming took off 6 bases at V and 0 bases at J, with 14 bases between the two ends. CDR3 DNA sequence: TGTGCCAGCAGCAAACAGGACAGCCTGAACACTGAAGCTTTCTTT. It is translated as CASSKQDSLNTEAFF.

The rearrangement uses TRBV11-2 and TRBJ1-2; maybe TRBD1 (5 bases). The CDR3 covers 15 residues. CDR1 is SGHAT, CDR2 FQNNGV, per germline. Trimming left V 1 base short and J 8 bases short, with 17 bases between. CDR3 sequence (DNA): TGTGCCAGCAGCTTAGTACGAGGAGGTGGGGGGGGCTACACCTTC. Encoded protein: CASSLVRGGGGGYTF.

The chain recombines TRBV7-2 with TRBJ1-5; TRBD1 is a possible D gene (5 bases). Germline V CDR1 and CDR2: SGHTA, FQGNSA. Trimming took 5 bases from V and 6 from J, leaving 17 bases between them. The CDR3 covers 15 residues. CDR3 sequence (DNA): TGTGCCAGCAGCCATCGCCAGGGTGTCCGTCAGCCCCAGCATTTT. Protein sequence: CASSHRQGVRQPQHF. The complete variable domain, with remaining parts taken from reference TRBV7-2 and TRBJ1-5, reads GAGVSQSPSNKVTEKGKDVELRCDPISGHTALYWYRQSLGQGLEFLIYFQGNSAPDKSGLPSDRFSAERTGGSVSTLTIQRTQQEDSAVYLCASSHRQGVRQPQHFGDGTRLSIL.

This chain links TRBV12-2 with TRBJ2-1; TRBD1 reflects the table's D call only, with no check against the DNA. TRBV12-2 corresponds to a pseudogene. The CDR3 runs 18 residues. For the CDR3, the DNA is TGTGCAAGTCGCTTAAGCTTCTGCGACAGGGGGACCTACAATGAGCAGTTCTTC. This encodes CASRLSFCDRGTYNEQFF.

The rearrangement links TRBV6-5 to TRBJ2-3; perhaps TRBD2 as D (6 bases). V lost 0 bases and J lost 6, with 16 bases in between. Germline V lookup: CDR1 MNHEY, CDR2 SVGAGI. CDR3 size: 16 residues. CDR3 coding DNA: TGTGCCAGCAGTTACTCCGGCGGGGCCAGAGGGGATACGCAGTATTTT. It encodes CASSYSGGARGDTQYF.

The chain is built from TRBV2 and TRBJ2-5; tentatively, D is TRBD2 (5 bases). V was pared by 3 bases and J by 2 bases, with 13 bases between. Germline assignment: CDR1 SNHLY and CDR2 FYNNEI. CDR3 length: 15 residues. The CDR3 protein is CASSEMGSGQETQYF. DNA for the CDR3: TGTGCCAGCAGTGAGATGGGGTCGGGACAAGAGACCCAGTACTTC.

The chain has TRBV2 and TRBJ2-1, with a possible D match to TRBD1 (6 bases). Germline V lookup: CDR1 SNHLY, CDR2 FYNNEI. The V end was cut by 3 bases, the J end by 9 bases, with 12 bases between. CDR3 length: 13 residues. CDR3 bases: TGTGCCAGCAGTGAGCCAGGGGTTGGTGAGCAGTTCTTC. This codes for CASSEPGVGEQFF.

V is TRBV2 and J is TRBJ1-4, with 7 bases identical to TRBD1. The CDR3 covers 15 residues. The trim removed 4 bases at V and 4 bases at J, leaving 6 bases unmatched. CDR1 is SNHLY and CDR2 is FYNNEI in the germline V gene. The CDR3 is CASSADRAYNEKLFF. The DNA of the CDR3 is TGTGCCAGCAGTGCCGACAGGGCCTATAATGAAAAACTGTTTTTT.

The V and J genes are TRBV9 and TRBJ2-3; 8 bases are a match to TRBD2. Germline CDR1 SGDLS, CDR2 YYNGEE. The V gene end was trimmed by 0 bases and the J gene end by 5 bases; junction bases not matched to a gene: 11. The CDR3 runs 17 residues. CDR3 amino acids: CASSVGEGSGGRDTQYF. The DNA of the CDR3 is TGTGCCAGCAGCGTAGGCGAGGGAAGCGGGGGTCGAGATACGCAGTATTTT.

The J gene is TRBJ1-2, the V gene TRBV6-5; D perhaps matches TRBD1 (6 bases). This CDR3 spans 12 amino acids. In germline, CDR1 is MNHEY, CDR2 SVGAGI. V gave up 6 bases and J gave up 7 bases, with 12 bases separating them. CDR3 sequence: CASSQRGAGYTF. CDR3 nucleotide sequence: TGTGCCAGCAGCCAGCGGGGGGCTGGCTACACCTTC.